This T cell receptor beta chain was identified during a study of blood T cell repertoires in COVID-19. Whole-study context: The United States, Italy and Spain supplied acute and convalescent COVID-19 samples. The cDNA or gDNA used as material had been derived from T cells, B-cell-depleted T cells, or PBMCs.

Per the authors' pipeline: Amplifying reference gene primers gave estimates of nucleated cell counts. Some clones are missing from TCRdb's copy, which holds only in-frame ones; the method was immunoSEQ multiplex PCR. Clone size and the V and J calls come from that table; the DNA yielded D and trimming. The sample holds approximately 72,000 clones, roughly 87% seen once. Deletions cut 2 bases from V and 3 bases from J, with 16 bases between. CDR3 length equals 16 residues. The V gene's germline CDR1 is MNHNS and CDR2 SASEGT. The sequenced material came from peripheral blood. The gene calls are TRBV6-1 and TRBJ2-5; no reliable D call. The TCR originated in a man aged 45-60 years with acute or convalescent COVID-19. For the CDR3, the DNA is TGTGCCAGCAGTGAACTCCGACATGTACCAAAAGAGACCCAGTACTTC. It specifies CASSELRHVPKETQYF.